This T cell receptor beta chain was sequenced during a study of Ad26.COV2.S vaccination and SARS-CoV-2 variants. Findings and caveats of the study: Vaccine and placebo recipients had similar non-spike TCR breadth.

This CDR3 contains 13 residues. V dropped 4 bases and J dropped 2 bases, with 9 bases sitting between them. Germline CDR1 reads SGHRS; CDR2 reads YFSETQ. The treatment: around 19 received Ad26.COV2.S at low or high dose, single or two shots; 5 received placebo; per-sample allocation not given. Vaccine and placebo recipients were sampled on day 63 after the first injection. Libraries were prepared by immunoSEQ multiplex PCR; TCRdb keeps only in-frame clonotypes and omits some of them. The profile shows 240,000 or so clones, roughly 90% of them singletons. As regards this clone: The antigen remains unidentified.

This TCR came from a person aged 18-65 years who received the Ad26.COV2.S COVID-19 vaccine or a placebo. The chain carries TRBV5-1 and TRBJ1-2; D may be TRBD1 (5 bases). This specimen was peripheral blood, taken in a trial of Ad26.COV2.S vaccine versus placebo. The CDR3 DNA is TGCGCCAGCAGCGTGGACACGAACTATGGCTACACCTTC. It codes for CASSVDTNYGYTF.